This T cell receptor beta chain was recorded in a study of human CD4 T cells and Enterobacteriaceae. Germline-derived CDR1 and CDR2 are SGHNT and YENEEA. This CDR3 comprises 16 residues. The J segment lost 1 base and the V segment lost 5 bases, leaving 7 bases of the junction unmatched. As for this clone: Its antigen is undetermined.

The memory gate held CD4+ cells that were not CD45RA+CCR7+CD95- naive cells, over 95% pure. Blood from healthy donors was obtained in Switzerland from donation centers. Deep-level sequencing, detecting one cell in 200,000, covered ex vivo memory CD4+. TCRdb's table, derived via immunoSEQ multiplex PCR, lists solely in-frame clones and lacks some. The sample lists fewer than 35,000 clones; roughly 80% were seen once. General study results and limits: Broadly cross-reactive clonotypes: about 60% of the 19 ranked in the top 5%. Only same-donor CFSE-low culture sequences were used to infer reactivity.

Sequenced material: memory CD4+ T cells from blood. The chain links TRBV11-3 to TRBJ2-2, with 7 positions matching TRBD1. The receptor's source is a human donor in good health. The CDR3 coding sequence is TGTGCCAGCAGCACTTCGACAGGGTTGAACACCGGGGAGCTGTTTTTT. Translated, it gives CASSTSTGLNTGELFF.